This T cell receptor (beta chain) was found in a study of CD8 T cells in Susac syndrome. The authors reverse transcribed about 0.5 to 1 ug RNA with random hexamers. The TCR beta CDR3 was amplified by immunoSEQ multiplex PCR across 54 Vbeta, 13 Jbeta. One entry per CDR3 protein results from TCRdb running MiXCR on the immunoSEQ multiplex PCR reads. This table has approximately 170,000 distinct CDR3 sequences, approximately 93% appearing once. Sequencing of TCR beta was undertaken in CD8+ and CD4+ T cells derived from blood. Isolation of CD8+ and CD4+ T cells was performed negatively, whereas enrichment of TEMRA cells was done by FACS. This CDR3 contains 13 residues. V gave up 3 bases and J gave up 3 bases, with 9 bases separating them.

Sequencing was performed on CD4+ T cells from PBMCs. The receptor comes from a human donor with multiple sclerosis. The J gene is TRBJ2-7, the V gene TRBV12-3 or TRBV12-4, with TRBD2 as a possible D gene (6 bases). The CDR3 here is CASSLGLHYEQYF. The CDR3 nucleotides are TGTGCCAGCAGTTTGGGACTGCACTACGAGCAGTACTTC.